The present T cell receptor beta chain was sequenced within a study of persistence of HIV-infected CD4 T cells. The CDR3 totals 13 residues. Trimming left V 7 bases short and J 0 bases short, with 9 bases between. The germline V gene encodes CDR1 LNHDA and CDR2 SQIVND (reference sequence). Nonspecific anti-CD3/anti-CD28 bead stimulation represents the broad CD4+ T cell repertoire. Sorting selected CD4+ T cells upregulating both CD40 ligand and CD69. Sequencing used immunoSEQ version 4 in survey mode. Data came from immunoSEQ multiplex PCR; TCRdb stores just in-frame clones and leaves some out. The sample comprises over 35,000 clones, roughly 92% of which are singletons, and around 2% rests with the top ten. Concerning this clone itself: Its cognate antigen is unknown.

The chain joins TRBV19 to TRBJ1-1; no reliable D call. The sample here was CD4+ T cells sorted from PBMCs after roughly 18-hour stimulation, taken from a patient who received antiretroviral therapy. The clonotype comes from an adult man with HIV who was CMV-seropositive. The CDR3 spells CASMAVMNTEAFF. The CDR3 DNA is TGTGCCAGTATGGCAGTCATGAACACTGAAGCTTTCTTT.